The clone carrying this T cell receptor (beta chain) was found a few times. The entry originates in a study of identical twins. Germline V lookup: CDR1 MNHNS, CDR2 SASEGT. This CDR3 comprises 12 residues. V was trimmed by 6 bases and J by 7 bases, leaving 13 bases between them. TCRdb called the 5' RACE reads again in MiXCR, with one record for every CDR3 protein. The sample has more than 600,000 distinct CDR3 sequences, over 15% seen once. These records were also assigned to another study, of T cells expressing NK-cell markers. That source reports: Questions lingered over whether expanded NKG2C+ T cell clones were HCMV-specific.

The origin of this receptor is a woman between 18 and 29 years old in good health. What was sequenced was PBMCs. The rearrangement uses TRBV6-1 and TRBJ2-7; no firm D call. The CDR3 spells CASRGLLGEQYF. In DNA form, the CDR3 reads TGTGCCAGCAGAGGCCTTCTGGGGGAGCAGTACTTC.